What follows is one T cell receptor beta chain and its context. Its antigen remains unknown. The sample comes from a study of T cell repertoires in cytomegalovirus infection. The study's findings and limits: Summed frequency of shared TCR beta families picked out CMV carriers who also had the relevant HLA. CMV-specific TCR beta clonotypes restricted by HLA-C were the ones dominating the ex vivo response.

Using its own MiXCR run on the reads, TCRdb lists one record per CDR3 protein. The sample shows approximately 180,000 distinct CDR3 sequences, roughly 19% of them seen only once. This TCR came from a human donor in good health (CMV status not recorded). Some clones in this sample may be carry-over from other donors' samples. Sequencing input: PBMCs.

The CDR3 loop reads CASSVDPQGNSPLHF. The CDR3 region has the DNA TGTGCCAGCAGCGTAGATCCCCAGGGTAATTCACCCCTCCACTTT. The chain joins TRBV9 to TRBJ1-6; D may be TRBD1 (5 bases). This CDR3 has 15 residues. V lost 0 bases, J lost 6 bases, and 10 bases lay in between. CDR1 and CDR2 from the germline V gene are SGDLS and YYNGEE.